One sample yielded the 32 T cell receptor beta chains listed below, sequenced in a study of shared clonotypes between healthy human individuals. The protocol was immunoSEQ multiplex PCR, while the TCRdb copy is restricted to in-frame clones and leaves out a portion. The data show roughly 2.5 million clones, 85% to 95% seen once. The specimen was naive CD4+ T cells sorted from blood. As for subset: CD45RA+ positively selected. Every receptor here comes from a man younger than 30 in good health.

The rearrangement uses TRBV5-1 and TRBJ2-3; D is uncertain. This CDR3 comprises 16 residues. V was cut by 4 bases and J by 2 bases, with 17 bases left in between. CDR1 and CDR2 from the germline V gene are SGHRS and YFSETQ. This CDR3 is CASSLKDLRTTDTQYF. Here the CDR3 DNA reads TGCGCCAGCAGCCTAAAGGACCTTCGCACCACAGATACGCAGTATTTT.

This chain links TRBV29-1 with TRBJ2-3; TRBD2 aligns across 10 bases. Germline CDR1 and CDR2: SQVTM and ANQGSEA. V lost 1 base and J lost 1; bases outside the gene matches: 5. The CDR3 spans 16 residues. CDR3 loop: CSVEAYLAGGTDTQYF. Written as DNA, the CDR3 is TGCAGCGTTGAAGCCTACCTAGCGGGGGGCACAGATACGCAGTATTTT.

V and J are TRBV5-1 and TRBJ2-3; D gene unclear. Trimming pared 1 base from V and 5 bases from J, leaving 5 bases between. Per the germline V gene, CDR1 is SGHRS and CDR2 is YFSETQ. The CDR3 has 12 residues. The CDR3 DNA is TGCGCCAGCAGCTTGTTTGAAGATACGCAGTATTTT. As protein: CASSLFEDTQYF.

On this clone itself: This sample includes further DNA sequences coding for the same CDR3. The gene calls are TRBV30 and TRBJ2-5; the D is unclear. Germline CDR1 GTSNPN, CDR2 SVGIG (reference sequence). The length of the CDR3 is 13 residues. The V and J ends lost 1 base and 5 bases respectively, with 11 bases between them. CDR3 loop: CAWSGGIRETQYF. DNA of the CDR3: TGTGCCTGGAGTGGGGGTATCCGGGAGACCCAGTACTTC.

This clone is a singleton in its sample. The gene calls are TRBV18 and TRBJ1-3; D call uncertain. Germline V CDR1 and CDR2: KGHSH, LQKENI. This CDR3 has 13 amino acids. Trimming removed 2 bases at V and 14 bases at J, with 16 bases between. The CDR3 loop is CASSPNRDRELYF. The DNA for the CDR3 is TGTGCCAGCTCACCAAACCGTGATAGGGAGTTATATTTT.

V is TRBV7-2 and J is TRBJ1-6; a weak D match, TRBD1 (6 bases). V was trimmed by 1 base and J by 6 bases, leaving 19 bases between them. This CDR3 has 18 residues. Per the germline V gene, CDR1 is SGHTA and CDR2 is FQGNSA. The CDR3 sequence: CASSLVGGQLLGNSPLHF. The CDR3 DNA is TGTGCCAGCAGCTTAGTAGGAGGACAGCTCCTGGGTAATTCACCCCTCCACTTT.

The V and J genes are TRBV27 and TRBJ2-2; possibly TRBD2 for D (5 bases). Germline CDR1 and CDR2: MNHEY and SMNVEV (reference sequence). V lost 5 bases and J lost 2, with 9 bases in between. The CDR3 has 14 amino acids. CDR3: CASSAGLNTGELFF. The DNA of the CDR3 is TGTGCCAGCAGTGCCGGACTTAACACCGGGGAGCTGTTTTTT.

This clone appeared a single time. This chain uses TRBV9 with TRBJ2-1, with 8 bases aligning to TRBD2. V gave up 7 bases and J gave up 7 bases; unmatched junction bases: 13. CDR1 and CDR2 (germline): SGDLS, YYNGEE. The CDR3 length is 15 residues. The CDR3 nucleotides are TGTGCCAGCGCCGGAACGGCGGGAGGATGGAATGAGCAGTTCTTC. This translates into CASAGTAGGWNEQFF.

This CDR3 is CASSGGRGLNYGYTF. The CDR3 nucleotides read TGCGCCAGCAGCGGTGGCCGTGGGCTTAACTATGGCTACACCTTC. The rearrangement joins TRBV5-1 to TRBJ1-2; D call uncertain. The CDR3 is made up of 15 amino acids. CDR1 is SGHRS and CDR2 is YFSETQ in the germline V gene. V lost 4 bases to trimming and J lost 1 base, with 14 bases between them. Based on the CDR3 plus reference TRBV5-1 and TRBJ1-2, the full variable domain is KAGVTQTPRYLIKTRGQQVTLSCSPISGHRSVSWYQQTPGQGLQFLFEYFSETQRNKGNFPGRFSGRQFSNSRSEMNVSTLELGDSALYLCASSGGRGLNYGYTFGSGTRLTVV.

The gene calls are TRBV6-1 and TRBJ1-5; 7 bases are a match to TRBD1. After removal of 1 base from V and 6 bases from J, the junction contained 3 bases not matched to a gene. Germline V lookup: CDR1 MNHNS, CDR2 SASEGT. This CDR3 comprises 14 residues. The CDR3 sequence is CASSEDAGGQPQHF. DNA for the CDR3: TGTGCCAGCAGTGAAGATGCAGGGGGTCAGCCCCAGCATTTT.

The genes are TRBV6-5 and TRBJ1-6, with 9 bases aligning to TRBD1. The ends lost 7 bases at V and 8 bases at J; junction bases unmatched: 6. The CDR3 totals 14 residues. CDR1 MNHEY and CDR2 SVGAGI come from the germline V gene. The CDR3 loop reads CASTRGQGDSPLHF. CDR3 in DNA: TGTGCCAGCACGAGGGGACAGGGAGATTCACCCCTCCACTTT.

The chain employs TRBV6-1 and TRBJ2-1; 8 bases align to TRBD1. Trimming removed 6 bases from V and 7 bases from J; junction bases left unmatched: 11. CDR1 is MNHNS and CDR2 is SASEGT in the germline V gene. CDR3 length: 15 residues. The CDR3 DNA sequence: TGTGCCAGCAGCTCGGACAGGGCCTCGTTTAATGAGCAGTTCTTC. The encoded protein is CASSSDRASFNEQFF.

The CDR3 bases are TGTGCCAGCAGTTACCTTCAGGTGAAGAACACTGAAGCTTTCTTT. It yields the protein CASSYLQVKNTEAFF. The V gene is TRBV6-5, the J gene TRBJ1-1; D is undetermined. V lost 2 bases and J 1 base, leaving 11 bases between the germline ends. The germline gives CDR1 MNHEY, CDR2 SVGAGI. The CDR3 spans 15 residues.

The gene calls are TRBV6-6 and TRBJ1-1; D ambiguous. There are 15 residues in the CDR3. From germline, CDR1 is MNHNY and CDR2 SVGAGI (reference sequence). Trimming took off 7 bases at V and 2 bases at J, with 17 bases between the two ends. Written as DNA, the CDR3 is TGTGCCAGCACTATAGAAGGGCAGGCTAACACTGAAGCTTTCTTT. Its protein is CASTIEGQANTEAFF.

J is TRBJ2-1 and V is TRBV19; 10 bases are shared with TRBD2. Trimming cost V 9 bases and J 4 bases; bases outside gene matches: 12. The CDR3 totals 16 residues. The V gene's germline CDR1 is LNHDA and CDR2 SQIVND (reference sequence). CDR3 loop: CASSFSASGGYNEQFF. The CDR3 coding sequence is TGTGCCAGCTCCTTTTCGGCTAGCGGGGGTTACAATGAGCAGTTCTTC.

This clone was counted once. The CDR3 reads CASSLDGQFQETQYF. In DNA form, the CDR3 reads TGTGCCAGCAGCTTAGATGGCCAATTCCAAGAGACCCAGTACTTC. V gene TRBV11-3 combines with J gene TRBJ2-5; no clear D gene. Trimming stripped 0 bases from V and 1 base from J, with 9 bases between. The CDR3 loop spans 15 amino acids. Germline CDR1 SGHNT, CDR2 YENEEA. Together with reference TRBV11-3 and TRBJ2-5, the CDR3 gives the full variable domain: EAGVVQSPRYKIIEKKQPVAFWCNPISGHNTLYWYLQNLGQGPELLIRYENEEAVDDSQLPKDRFSAERLKGVDSTLKIQPAELGDSAVYLCASSLDGQFQETQYFGPGTRLLVL.

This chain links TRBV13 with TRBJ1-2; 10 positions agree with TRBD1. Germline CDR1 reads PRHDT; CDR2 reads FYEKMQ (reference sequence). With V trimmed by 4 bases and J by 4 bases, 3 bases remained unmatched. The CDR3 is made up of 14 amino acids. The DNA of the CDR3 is TGTGCCAGCAGCTCGAGGACAGGGGGCTATGGCTACACCTTC. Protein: CASSSRTGGYGYTF.

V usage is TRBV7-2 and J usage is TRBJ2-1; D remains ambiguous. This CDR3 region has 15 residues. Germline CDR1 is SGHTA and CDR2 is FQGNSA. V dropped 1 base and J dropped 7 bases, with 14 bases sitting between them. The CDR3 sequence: CASSLGFGSSNEQFF. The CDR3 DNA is TGTGCCAGCAGCTTAGGGTTTGGGTCTAGTAATGAGCAGTTCTTC.

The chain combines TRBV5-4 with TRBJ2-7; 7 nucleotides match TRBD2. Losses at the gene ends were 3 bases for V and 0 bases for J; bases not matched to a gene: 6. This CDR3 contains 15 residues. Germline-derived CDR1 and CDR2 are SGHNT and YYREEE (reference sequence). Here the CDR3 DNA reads TGTGCCAGCAGCTGGGGGGGAAAGAGCTCCTACGAGCAGTACTTC. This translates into CASSWGGKSSYEQYF.

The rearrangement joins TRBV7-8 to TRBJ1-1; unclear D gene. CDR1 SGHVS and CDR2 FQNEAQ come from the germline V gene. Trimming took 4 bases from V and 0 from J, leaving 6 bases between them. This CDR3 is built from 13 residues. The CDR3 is CASSSQLNTEAFF. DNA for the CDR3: TGTGCCAGCAGCTCGCAGTTGAACACTGAAGCTTTCTTT. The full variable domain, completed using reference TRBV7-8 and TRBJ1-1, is GAGVSQSPRYKVAKRGQDVALRCDPISGHVSLFWYQQALGQGPEFLTYFQNEAQLDKSGLPSDRFFAERPEGSVSTLKIQRTQQEDSAVYLCASSSQLNTEAFFGQGTRLTVV.

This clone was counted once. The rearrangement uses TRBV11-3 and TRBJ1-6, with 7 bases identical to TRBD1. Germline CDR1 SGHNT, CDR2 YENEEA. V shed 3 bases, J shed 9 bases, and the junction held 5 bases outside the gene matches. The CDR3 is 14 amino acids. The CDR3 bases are TGTGCCAGCAGCTTGGGGACAGCTGGTTCACCCCTCCACTTT. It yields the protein CASSLGTAGSPLHF.

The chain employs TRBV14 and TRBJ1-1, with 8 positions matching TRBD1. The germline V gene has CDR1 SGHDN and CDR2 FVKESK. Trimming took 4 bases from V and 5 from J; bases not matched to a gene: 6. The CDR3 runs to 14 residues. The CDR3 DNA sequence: TGTGCCAGCAGCCCACTGACAGGGGAAACTGAAGCTTTCTTT. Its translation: CASSPLTGETEAFF.

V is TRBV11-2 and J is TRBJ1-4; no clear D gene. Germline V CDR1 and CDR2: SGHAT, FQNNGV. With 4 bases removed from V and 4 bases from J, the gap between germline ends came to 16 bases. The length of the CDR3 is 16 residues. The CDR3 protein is CASSSQPFVGNEKLFF. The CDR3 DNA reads TGTGCCAGCAGCTCCCAGCCTTTCGTTGGTAATGAAAAACTGTTTTTT.

The CDR3 DNA reads as TGTGCCAGCAGTTTCCGGGGTACCAAAAACATTCAGTACTTC. This translates into CASSFRGTKNIQYF. This chain joins TRBV27 and TRBJ2-4; a weak D match, TRBD2 (5 bases). The germline V gene encodes CDR1 MNHEY and CDR2 SMNVEV (reference sequence). This CDR3 contains 14 residues. Trimming removed 3 bases at V and 2 bases at J, with 8 bases between.

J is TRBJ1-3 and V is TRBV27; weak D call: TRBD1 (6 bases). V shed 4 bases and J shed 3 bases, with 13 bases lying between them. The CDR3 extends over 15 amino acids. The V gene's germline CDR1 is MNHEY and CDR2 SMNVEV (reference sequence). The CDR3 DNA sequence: TGTGCCAGCAGTTCCGGGGGGCTTGGTGGAAACACCATATATTTT. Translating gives CASSSGGLGGNTIYF.

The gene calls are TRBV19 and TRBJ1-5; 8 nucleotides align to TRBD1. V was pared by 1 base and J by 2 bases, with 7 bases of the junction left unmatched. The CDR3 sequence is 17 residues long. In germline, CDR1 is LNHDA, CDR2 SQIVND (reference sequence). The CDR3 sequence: CASSIVWGGQGNQPQHF. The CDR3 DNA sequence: TGTGCCAGTAGTATAGTGTGGGGGGGACAGGGCAATCAGCCCCAGCATTTT.

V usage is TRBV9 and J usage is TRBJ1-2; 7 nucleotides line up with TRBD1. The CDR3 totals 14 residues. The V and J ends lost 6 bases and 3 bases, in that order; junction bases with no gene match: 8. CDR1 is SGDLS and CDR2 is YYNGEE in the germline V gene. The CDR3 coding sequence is TGTGCCAGCACCCGTACAGGGGAAGACTATGGCTACACCTTC. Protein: CASTRTGEDYGYTF.

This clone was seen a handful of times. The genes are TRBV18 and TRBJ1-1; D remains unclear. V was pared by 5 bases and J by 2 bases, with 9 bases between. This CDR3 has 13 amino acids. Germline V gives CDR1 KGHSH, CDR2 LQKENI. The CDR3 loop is CASSIKGNTEAFF. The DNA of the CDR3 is TGTGCCAGCTCAATAAAGGGAAACACTGAAGCTTTCTTT. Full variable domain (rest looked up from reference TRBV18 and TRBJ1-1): NAGVMQNPRHLVRRRGQEARLRCSPMKGHSHVYWYRQLPEEGLKFMVYLQKENIIDESGMPKERFSAEFPKEGPSILRIQQVVRGDSAAYFCASSIKGNTEAFFGQGTRLTVV.

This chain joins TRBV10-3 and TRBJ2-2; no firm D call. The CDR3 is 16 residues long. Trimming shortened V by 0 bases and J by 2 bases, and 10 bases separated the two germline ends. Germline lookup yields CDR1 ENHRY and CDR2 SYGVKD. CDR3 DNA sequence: TGTGCCATCAGTGAGTCGAATCCCCTAAACACCGGGGAGCTGTTTTTT. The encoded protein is CAISESNPLNTGELFF.

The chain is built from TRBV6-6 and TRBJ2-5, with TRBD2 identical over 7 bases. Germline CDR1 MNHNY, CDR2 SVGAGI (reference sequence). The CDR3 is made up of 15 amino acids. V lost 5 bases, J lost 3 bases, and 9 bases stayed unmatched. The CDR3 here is CASSTPDLAEETQYF. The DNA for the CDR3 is TGTGCCAGCAGTACCCCCGACCTAGCGGAAGAGACCCAGTACTTC.

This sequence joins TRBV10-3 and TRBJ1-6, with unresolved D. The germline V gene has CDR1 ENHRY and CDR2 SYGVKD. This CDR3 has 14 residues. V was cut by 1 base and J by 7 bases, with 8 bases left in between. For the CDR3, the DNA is TGTGCCATCAGTGAGTTAGGAGGGAATTCACCCCTCCACTTT. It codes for CAISELGGNSPLHF.

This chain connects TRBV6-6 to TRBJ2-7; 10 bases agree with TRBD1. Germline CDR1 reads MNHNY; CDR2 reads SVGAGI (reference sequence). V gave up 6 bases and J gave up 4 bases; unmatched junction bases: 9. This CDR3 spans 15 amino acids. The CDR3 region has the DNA TGTGCCAGCAGAATACCCGGGACAGGGGCATACGAGCAGTACTTC. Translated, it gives CASRIPGTGAYEQYF.